The rows below give T cell receptor beta chains drawn from one sample of a study of blood T cell repertoires in COVID-19. Produced via immunoSEQ multiplex PCR; TCRdb's table is partial and in-frame only. The sample yields 95,000 to 100,000 clones, approximately 92% seen once. The specimen sequenced was peripheral blood. These TCRs come from a man aged 50 or older with active COVID-19. CDR3s include the opening cysteine and the closing phenylalanine or tryptophan. The D gene is left open where the match is weak. Clone size is stated in some rows and not others, as once, few, many or a class when expanded.

j_call v_call clone_size d_call cdr3_aa cdr3_nt
TRBJ2-2 TRBV7-8 once TRBD2 CASSSGFAGGPGGELFF TGTGCCAGCAGCTCCGGCTTCGCGGGAGGGCCGGGCGGGGAGCTGTTTTTT
TRBJ1-5 TRBV3-1/TRBV3-2 few TRBD1 CASSQAGGNQPQHF TGTGCCAGCAGCCAAGCAGGGGGGAATCAGCCCCAGCATTTT
TRBJ2-1 TRBV3-1/TRBV3-2 . TRBD2 CASSQGAGLAGDEQFF TGTGCCAGCAGCCAAGGGGCCGGACTAGCGGGAGATGAGCAGTTCTTC
TRBJ1-4 TRBV9 . . CASSVDSGEKLFF TGTGCCAGCAGCGTCGACTCGGGTGAAAAACTGTTTTTT
TRBJ2-7 TRBV28 . TRBD1 CASSGTGHEQYF TGTGCCAGCAGCGGGACAGGGCACGAGCAGTACTTC
TRBJ2-7 TRBV7-2 . TRBD2 CASSLHGRAYEQYF TGTGCCAGCAGCTTACACGGGAGGGCCTACGAGCAGTACTTC
TRBJ2-7 TRBV11-2 . TRBD2 CASAAGGPYEQYF TGTGCCAGCGCAGCGGGAGGGCCCTACGAGCAGTACTTC
TRBJ2-1 TRBV5-1 . . CASSAGSGQNEQFF TGCGCCAGCAGCGCCGGTTCAGGGCAGAATGAGCAGTTCTTC
TRBJ2-5 TRBV5-4 . . CASSLPGLREETQYF TGTGCCAGCAGCTTGCCGGGACTTCGGGAAGAGACCCAGTACTTC
TRBJ1-2 TRBV20-1 once . CSVIRRAGYTF TGCAGTGTCATAAGGCGGGCTGGCTACACCTTC
TRBJ1-5 TRBV10-2 once . CASSEGGSQPQHF TGCGCCAGCAGTGAAGGGGGATCTCAGCCCCAGCATTTT